A selection of T cell receptor beta chains follows, all from one sample in a study of CD8 T cell repertoires and HIV-1 epitope variants. Here immunoSEQ multiplex PCR was the method, and the copy in TCRdb shows in-frame clones only, minus some. The data show 4,500 to 5,500 clones, approximately 70% seen once. The antigens of these receptors remain unknown. Sample: cultured CD8+ T cells derived from PBMCs. The receptor source for this set is a male donor with HIV. Each CDR3 is given with its conserved first and last residue. A D gene is named only where the DNA matches it firmly. Not every row has a clone size; where given, it reads once, few, many or a size class.

j_call: TRBJ2-7; cdr3_length: 15; v_call: TRBV28; clone_size: -; d_call: -; cdr3_aa: CASRADSNWGYEQYF; cdr3_nt: TGTGCCAGCAGGGCCGACAGCAACTGGGGCTACGAGCAGTACTTC
j_call: TRBJ2-4; cdr3_length: 16; v_call: TRBV19; clone_size: -; d_call: -; cdr3_aa: CASSLGPGLGKNIQYF; cdr3_nt: TGTGCCAGTAGTTTAGGACCAGGATTGGGCAAAAACATTCAGTACTTC
j_call: TRBJ2-1; cdr3_length: 15; v_call: TRBV4-2; clone_size: few; d_call: TRBD2; cdr3_aa: CASSQEGGGINEQFF; cdr3_nt: TGTGCCAGCAGCCAAGAAGGCGGGGGGATAAATGAGCAGTTCTTC
j_call: TRBJ2-7; cdr3_length: 13; v_call: TRBV27; clone_size: -; d_call: -; cdr3_aa: CASGPRDQGEQYF; cdr3_nt: TGTGCCAGCGGACCCCGGGACCAAGGCGAGCAGTACTTC
j_call: TRBJ2-1; cdr3_length: 13; v_call: TRBV6-5; clone_size: -; d_call: -; cdr3_aa: CASSYSLVDEQFF; cdr3_nt: TGTGCCAGCAGTTACTCGTTAGTCGATGAGCAGTTCTTC
j_call: TRBJ2-1; cdr3_length: 14; v_call: TRBV4-1; clone_size: -; d_call: TRBD2; cdr3_aa: CASSQGSSGAEEFF; cdr3_nt: TGCGCCAGCAGCCAAGGGTCTAGCGGGGCGGAGGAGTTCTTC
j_call: TRBJ1-1; cdr3_length: 14; v_call: TRBV27; clone_size: few; d_call: -; cdr3_aa: CASSPSDTYTEAFF; cdr3_nt: TGTGCCAGCAGCCCCTCCGACACTTACACTGAAGCTTTCTTT
j_call: TRBJ1-6; cdr3_length: 16; v_call: TRBV15; clone_size: -; d_call: -; cdr3_aa: CATSRLPRPNNSPLHF; cdr3_nt: TGTGCCACCAGCAGATTACCTCGACCAAATAATTCACCCCTCCACTTT
j_call: TRBJ2-4; cdr3_length: 16; v_call: TRBV5-1; clone_size: -; d_call: TRBD2; cdr3_aa: CASSPRTSGEINIQYF; cdr3_nt: TGCGCCAGCAGCCCCCGGACTAGCGGGGAAATAAACATTCAGTACTTC
j_call: TRBJ1-5; cdr3_length: 18; v_call: TRBV12-5; clone_size: -; d_call: -; cdr3_aa: CASGLKHHDKGLNQPQHF; cdr3_nt: TGTGCTAGTGGTTTGAAGCATCACGATAAGGGGCTCAATCAGCCCCAGCATTTT
j_call: TRBJ1-1; cdr3_length: 14; v_call: TRBV5-6; clone_size: -; d_call: TRBD1; cdr3_aa: CASSFGTGGTEAFF; cdr3_nt: TGTGCCAGCAGCTTCGGGACAGGGGGAACTGAAGCTTTCTTT
j_call: TRBJ2-3; cdr3_length: 17; v_call: TRBV4-2; clone_size: -; d_call: -; cdr3_aa: CASSQDPGTVLTDTQYF; cdr3_nt: TGTGCCAGCAGCCAAGATCCCGGGACGGTACTCACAGATACGCAGTATTTT
j_call: TRBJ2-1; cdr3_length: 15; v_call: TRBV7-9; clone_size: -; d_call: -; cdr3_aa: CASLPTGLQYNEQFF; cdr3_nt: TGTGCCAGCTTGCCAACGGGACTCCAATACAATGAGCAGTTCTTC
j_call: TRBJ2-7; cdr3_length: 14; v_call: TRBV29-1; clone_size: -; d_call: TRBD2; cdr3_aa: CSVILAGAINEQYF; cdr3_nt: TGCAGCGTCATCCTAGCGGGAGCGATTAACGAGCAGTACTTC
j_call: TRBJ1-4; cdr3_length: 15; v_call: TRBV7-9; clone_size: -; d_call: -; cdr3_aa: CASSYGPSRDEKLFF; cdr3_nt: TGTGCCAGCAGCTATGGGCCCTCACGGGATGAAAAACTGTTTTTT
j_call: TRBJ2-1; cdr3_length: 13; v_call: TRBV21-1; clone_size: -; d_call: -; cdr3_aa: CASIDRGCNEQFF; cdr3_nt: TGTGCCAGCATCGACAGGGGTTGCAATGAGCAGTTCTTC
j_call: TRBJ1-5; cdr3_length: 14; v_call: TRBV11-2; clone_size: -; d_call: -; cdr3_aa: CASSRDQEGQPQHF; cdr3_nt: TGTGCCAGCAGCAGGGACCAGGAGGGTCAGCCCCAGCATTTT
j_call: TRBJ2-1; cdr3_length: 13; v_call: TRBV7-9; clone_size: few; d_call: -; cdr3_aa: CASSLDTYNEQFF; cdr3_nt: TGTGCCAGCAGCTTAGATACGTACAATGAGCAGTTCTTC
j_call: TRBJ2-2; cdr3_length: 13; v_call: TRBV6-1; clone_size: -; d_call: -; cdr3_aa: CASSGLGAGELFF; cdr3_nt: TGTGCCAGCAGTGGCCTTGGCGCCGGGGAGCTGTTTTTT
j_call: TRBJ2-1; cdr3_length: 13; v_call: TRBV7-9; clone_size: -; d_call: -; cdr3_aa: CASSPGSADEQFF; cdr3_nt: TGTGCCAGCAGCCCTGGATCAGCGGATGAGCAGTTCTTC
j_call: TRBJ1-2; cdr3_length: 14; v_call: TRBV9; clone_size: -; d_call: TRBD1; cdr3_aa: CASSLKDRANGYTF; cdr3_nt: TGTGCCAGCAGCCTCAAGGACAGGGCTAATGGCTACACCTTC
j_call: TRBJ2-3; cdr3_length: 11; v_call: TRBV28; clone_size: -; d_call: -; cdr3_aa: CASSLSDTQYF; cdr3_nt: TGTGCCAGCAGTTTATCGGATACGCAGTATTTT
j_call: TRBJ2-5; cdr3_length: 14; v_call: TRBV6-5; clone_size: few; d_call: TRBD1; cdr3_aa: CASSNTGGRETQYF; cdr3_nt: TGTGCCAGCAGTAATACAGGGGGGCGAGAGACCCAGTACTTC
j_call: TRBJ1-5; cdr3_length: 13; v_call: TRBV7-9; clone_size: few; d_call: -; cdr3_aa: CASSLGTDQPQHF; cdr3_nt: TGTGCCAGCAGCTTAGGTACAGATCAGCCCCAGCATTTT
j_call: TRBJ2-2; cdr3_length: 13; v_call: TRBV28; clone_size: few; d_call: -; cdr3_aa: CASSLTRTGELFF; cdr3_nt: TGTGCCAGCAGTTTAACCCGCACCGGGGAGCTGTTTTTT
j_call: TRBJ2-6; cdr3_length: 19; v_call: TRBV5-1; clone_size: -; d_call: -; cdr3_aa: CASSLDWAGNPSGANVLTF; cdr3_nt: TGCGCCAGCAGCCTCGACTGGGCAGGGAATCCCTCTGGGGCCAACGTCCTGACTTTC